The sequence of this T cell receptor (beta chain) was determined in a study of cytomegalovirus exposure and HLA in healthy donors. Study-level background: From HLA-typed donors, an early data release held some 80 million unique TCRs.

Overall study results and limits: In vitro assays verified that a few CMV-associated chains recognized CMV antigens specifically. Prior analysis indicated that the majority of TCR beta V segments exhibited productivity approximately 87% or approximately 30% of the time.

CDR3 length equals 17 residues. V trimming: 5 bases; J trimming: 0 bases; junction bases outside the gene matches: 13. The germline V gene encodes CDR1 SGHDT and CDR2 YYEEEE. Details on this clone: Its antigen is currently unknown.

13 Jbeta primers and 60 Vbeta primers were used for the PCR. Repertoires were generated with immunoSEQ multiplex PCR, while TCRdb's copy carries only in-frame clones and drops some. In the table there are around 210,000 clones, about three quarters of which are singletons. V usage is TRBV5-6 and J usage is TRBJ1-2; TRBD1 agrees at 7 bases. The receptor was isolated from a boy younger than 18 in good health and CMV-seronegative. Material: PBMCs. The CDR3 region is CASSHRGGQRANYGYTF. DNA of the CDR3: TGTGCCAGCAGTCATCGAGGGGGACAGAGAGCTAACTATGGCTACACCTTC.